The 30 T cell receptor beta chains below all came from one sample that was sequenced in a study of cytomegalovirus exposure and HLA in healthy donors. In the PCR, 60 Vbeta and 13 Jbeta primers were used. Sequencing was performed with immunoSEQ multiplex PCR; in TCRdb, only in-frame clones are kept and a portion is missing. The sample lists over 150,000 clones, approximately 71% occurring once. Material: PBMCs. The origin of the receptors is a young woman in good health and CMV-seropositive.

The J gene is TRBJ1-2, the V gene TRBV7-2; D is possibly TRBD1 (6 bases). Germline V gene data show CDR1 as SGHTA and CDR2 as FQGNSA. The CDR3 is 14 amino acids. With 3 bases removed from V and 4 bases from J, the gap between germline ends came to 12 bases. The CDR3 loop reads CASSFGGLVYGYTF. The CDR3 region has the DNA TGTGCCAGCAGCTTCGGGGGGCTGGTCTATGGCTACACCTTC.

The chain employs TRBV27 and TRBJ2-5; D gene ambiguous. The J call may be mistaken, given a closer DNA end match to TRBJ2-7. From germline, CDR1 is MNHEY and CDR2 SMNVEV (reference sequence). The CDR3 contains 15 residues. CDR3 DNA: TGTGCCAGCAGTGTCGGAAGCCCAAGACTCTACGAGCAGTACTTC. It specifies CASSVGSPRLYEQYF.

This clone was observed a handful of times. The chain has TRBV5-6 and TRBJ1-1; D might be TRBD1 (5 bases). The germline V gene has CDR1 SGHDT and CDR2 YYEEEE. The CDR3 length is 17 residues. The V and J ends lost 6 bases and 5 bases respectively, with 26 bases between them. The CDR3, as DNA: TGTGCCAGCAACGCACCCGGGAGGCCAAAGGGGAATACTGAAGCTTTCTTT. Translated: CASNAPGRPKGNTEAFF.

This clone occurred a few times. CDR3 in DNA: TGTGCCAGCTCCGGCCAGGCGGGATCGGCCACTGAAGCTTTCTTT. Protein: CASSGQAGSATEAFF. The chain carries TRBV18 and TRBJ1-1; D is unresolved. Germline loops: CDR1 KGHSH, CDR2 LQKENI. This CDR3 is 15 amino acids long. V was clipped by 6 bases and J by 4 bases, with 18 bases between them.

The chain recombines TRBV5-1 with TRBJ2-5; maybe TRBD2 (6 bases). V was cut by 0 bases and J by 5 bases, with 14 bases left in between. The V gene's germline CDR1 is SGHRS and CDR2 YFSETQ. This CDR3 contains 15 residues. The CDR3 DNA follows: TGCGCCAGCAGCTTGGGCCCGACTAGTTCGGAGACCCAGTACTTC. This encodes CASSLGPTSSETQYF.

The CDR3 region is CASSQSGSTYEQYF. CDR3 nucleotides: TGTGCCAGCAGCCAGAGCGGGAGTACTTACGAGCAGTACTTC. V and J are TRBV27 and TRBJ2-7; 8 nucleotides match TRBD2. The length of the CDR3 is 14 residues. The trim removed 6 bases at V and 4 bases at J, leaving 8 bases unmatched. Germline V lookup: CDR1 MNHEY, CDR2 SMNVEV (reference sequence).

This chain uses TRBV18 with TRBJ2-7; 10 nucleotides agree with TRBD2. Looked up from germline, CDR1 is KGHSH and CDR2 is LQKENI. The junction had 3 bases not matched to a gene; V was cut back by 3 bases and J by 7 bases. This CDR3 is built from 13 residues. This CDR3 reads CASSPVSGGEQYF. In DNA, the CDR3 is TGTGCCAGCTCACCGGTTAGCGGGGGGGAGCAGTACTTC.

This chain uses TRBV9 with TRBJ1-1; TRBD1 matches 9 bases. This CDR3 is built from 14 residues. Per germline, CDR1 SGDLS and CDR2 YYNGEE. The junction had 8 bases not matched to a gene; V was cut back by 3 bases and J by 8 bases. Here the CDR3 reads CASSAGQGPYEAFF. Written as DNA, the CDR3 is TGTGCCAGCAGCGCAGGACAGGGGCCCTACGAAGCTTTCTTT.

The rearrangement uses TRBV25-1 and TRBJ1-3, with 9 bases lining up with TRBD1. The germline V gene encodes CDR1 MGHDK and CDR2 SYGVNS. J lost 0 bases, V lost 6 bases, and 3 bases had no gene match. This CDR3 has 15 residues. The CDR3, as DNA: TGTGCCAGCAGGGACAGGGGCTCCTCTGGAAACACCATATATTTT. Translation: CASRDRGSSGNTIYF.

This clone showed up just a few times. The genes are TRBV6-6 and TRBJ1-2; tentatively, D is TRBD1 (5 bases). Trimming pared 4 bases from V and 6 bases from J, leaving 12 bases between. CDR3 length equals 13 residues. Germline V gene sequence: CDR1 MNHNY, CDR2 SVGAGI (reference sequence). The CDR3 DNA is TGTGCCAGCAGTTTTATGGCAGGGAATGGCTACACCTTC. This encodes CASSFMAGNGYTF.

Note on this clone: No conserved phenylalanine or tryptophan is present at the end of the CDR3, so a read error is the likely explanation. This chain connects TRBV19 to TRBJ1-5; D is unclear. V lost 3 bases and J lost 6, with 15 bases in between. The CDR3 has 15 residues. Germline V gene data show CDR1 as LNHDA and CDR2 as SQIVND (reference sequence). CDR3: CASSITGGWSQPQHV. For the CDR3, the DNA is TGTGCCAGTAGTATCACGGGAGGTTGGAGTCAGCCCCAGCATGTT.

This chain connects TRBV5-1 to TRBJ2-7, with D perhaps TRBD2 (5 bases). The CDR3 sequence is 15 residues long. Trimming took off 2 bases at V and 6 bases at J, with 18 bases between the two ends. Germline V gives CDR1 SGHRS, CDR2 YFSETQ. The CDR3 DNA is TGCGCCAGCAGCTTCTCCCCGGGGTACCGCGGCGAGCAGTACTTC. Translation: CASSFSPGYRGEQYF.

The V call is TRBV7-2, the J call TRBJ2-1; D may be TRBD2 (5 bases). The CDR3 is 13 amino acids. V was trimmed by 5 bases and J by 8 bases, leaving 13 bases between them. The germline gives CDR1 SGHTA, CDR2 FQGNSA. CDR3 bases: TGTGCCAGCAGCGCGAGGGCTAGGGATGAGCAGTTCTTC. It is translated as CASSARARDEQFF.

The V gene is TRBV5-1, the J gene TRBJ1-2; D may be TRBD1 (6 bases). Germline values: CDR1 SGHRS, CDR2 YFSETQ. CDR3 length equals 14 residues. V gave up 4 bases and J gave up 4 bases, with 14 bases separating them. This CDR3 is CASSTGQSLYGYTF. CDR3 DNA: TGCGCCAGCAGCACGGGACAAAGCCTCTATGGCTACACCTTC.

This clone came up a few times. The genes are TRBV9 and TRBJ2-5; TRBD2 matches at 7 bases. Looked up from germline, CDR1 is SGDLS and CDR2 is YYNGEE. V shed 0 bases and J 2 bases; nucleotides not matched to a gene: 4. The CDR3 totals 15 residues. In DNA form, the CDR3 reads TGTGCCAGCAGCGTAGGGGAGGGGAGTCAAGAGACCCAGTACTTC. It specifies CASSVGEGSQETQYF.

The gene calls are TRBV7-2 and TRBJ2-6; 8 bases match TRBD1. CDR1 and CDR2 from the germline V gene are SGHTA and FQGNSA. V shed 6 bases and J 0 bases; nucleotides not matched to a gene: 10. This CDR3 region has 18 residues. The CDR3 spells CASSPGGAVLSGANVLTF. In DNA form, the CDR3 reads TGTGCCAGCAGTCCAGGGGGCGCGGTTCTCTCTGGGGCCAACGTCCTGACTTTC.

V is TRBV27 and J is TRBJ2-7; D not certain. V was cut by 3 bases and J by 2 bases, with 14 bases left in between. Per germline, CDR1 MNHEY and CDR2 SMNVEV (reference sequence). The CDR3 covers 15 residues. The CDR3 DNA sequence: TGTGCCAGCAGTTTTCCCCGGATCGACACCTACGAGCAGTACTTC. Translation gives CASSFPRIDTYEQYF.

This chain links TRBV7-9 with TRBJ2-7, with 7 bases aligning to TRBD1. Trimming removed 5 bases from V and 3 bases from J; junction bases left unmatched: 4. Germline V gene data show CDR1 as SEHNR and CDR2 as FQNEAQ (reference sequence). The CDR3 is made up of 13 amino acids. CDR3 protein: CASSRNRGYEQYF. CDR3 sequence (DNA): TGTGCCAGCAGCCGGAACAGGGGCTACGAGCAGTACTTC.

This rearrangement joins TRBV28 to TRBJ1-2; D possibly corresponds to TRBD1 (5 bases). The CDR3 consists of 14 residues. V was shortened by 6 bases and J by 4 bases, with 15 bases between the two germline ends. The germline CDR1 and CDR2 sequences are MDHEN and SYDVKM. The CDR3 reads CASSPEGTGYGYTF. In DNA form, the CDR3 reads TGTGCCAGCAGCCCGGAGGGGACGGGCTATGGCTACACCTTC.

The CDR3 here is CASSVRDITFANYGYTF. Here the CDR3 DNA reads TGTGCCAGCAGCGTACGGGACATTACGTTTGCTAACTATGGCTACACCTTC. The chain uses TRBV11-2 and TRBJ1-2; D is perhaps TRBD1 (6 bases). Germline V CDR1 and CDR2: SGHAT, FQNNGV. The CDR3 totals 17 residues. The V end was cut by 5 bases, the J end by 0 bases, with 19 bases between. Supplemented by reference TRBV11-2 and TRBJ1-2, the full variable domain reads EAGVAQSPRYKIIEKRQSVAFWCNPISGHATLYWYQQILGQGPKLLIQFQNNGVVDDSQLPKDRFSAERLKGVDSTLKIQPAKLEDSAVYLCASSVRDITFANYGYTFGSGTRLTVV.

The J gene is TRBJ1-1, the V gene TRBV18, with D possibly matching TRBD1 (5 bases). Trimming stripped 0 bases from V and 5 bases from J, with 13 bases between. CDR1 KGHSH and CDR2 LQKENI come from the germline V gene. There are 15 residues in the CDR3. The CDR3 reads CASSPPSAGRTEAFF. For the CDR3, the DNA is TGTGCCAGCTCACCACCCTCTGCAGGGCGAACTGAAGCTTTCTTT.

The V and J genes are TRBV6-1 and TRBJ2-7; D gene uncertain. From germline, CDR1 is MNHNS and CDR2 SASEGT. The V end lost 2 bases, the J end lost 5 bases, and 13 bases lay between the germline ends. The CDR3 has 14 amino acids. The CDR3 sequence: CASSESGAINEQYF. In nucleotides, the CDR3 is TGTGCCAGCAGTGAAAGTGGAGCTATCAACGAGCAGTACTTC.

This rearrangement joins TRBV2 to TRBJ2-4, with D unresolved. The CDR3 length is 16 residues. Germline lookup yields CDR1 SNHLY and CDR2 FYNNEI. V was trimmed by 8 bases and J by 0 bases, leaving 17 bases between them. The CDR3 DNA sequence: TGTGCCAGCGACTTATCAGCCGTCCTAGCCAAAAACATTCAGTACTTC. Protein: CASDLSAVLAKNIQYF.

This chain joins TRBV6-1 and TRBJ2-7; the match to TRBD2 covers 11 bases. CDR1 is MNHNS and CDR2 is SASEGT in the germline V gene. Unmatched junction bases numbered 11, after V lost 2 bases and J lost 11 bases. This CDR3 has 15 amino acids. The CDR3 here is CASSENPSGRPQKYF. CDR3 bases: TGTGCCAGCAGTGAAAACCCTAGCGGGAGGCCCCAGAAGTACTTC.

This rearrangement joins TRBV27 to TRBJ2-1; possible D gene TRBD1, 5 bases. The germline V gene encodes CDR1 MNHEY and CDR2 SMNVEV (reference sequence). The CDR3 extends over 12 amino acids. Trimming cost V 11 bases and J 5 bases, with 13 bases left between them. The CDR3 DNA follows: TGTGCCTGTTCCAGACAGAACAATGAGCAGTTCTTC. Amino acids: CACSRQNNEQFF.

The chain has TRBV28 and TRBJ1-1, with 9 bases matching TRBD1. Looked up from germline, CDR1 is MDHEN and CDR2 is SYDVKM. J lost 5 bases, V lost 7 bases, and 14 bases had no gene match. The CDR3 loop spans 16 amino acids. The CDR3 DNA follows: TGTGCCAGCACCACGAACCGGGACAGGGTTGAAACTGAAGCTTTCTTT. It encodes CASTTNRDRVETEAFF. Looking up the rest from reference TRBV28 and TRBJ1-1 gives the full variable domain: DVKVTQSSRYLVKRTGEKVFLECVQDMDHENMFWYRQDPGLGLRLIYFSYDVKMKEKGDIPEGYSVSREKKERFSLILESASTNQTSMYLCASTTNRDRVETEAFFGQGTRLTVV.

The genes are TRBV6-6 and TRBJ2-7, with 9 bases lining up with TRBD1. J lost 5 bases, V lost 6 bases, and 11 bases had no gene match. Germline V lookup: CDR1 MNHNY, CDR2 SVGAGI (reference sequence). The CDR3 is 15 amino acids. The CDR3 reads CASREPGQGTNEQYF. The CDR3 region has the DNA TGTGCCAGCAGGGAACCGGGACAGGGAACCAACGAGCAGTACTTC.

The chain has TRBV6-5 and TRBJ1-1; TRBD1 might be the D (6 bases). Trimming took off 4 bases at V and 10 bases at J, with 16 bases between the two ends. CDR1 MNHEY and CDR2 SVGAGI come from the germline V gene. The CDR3 covers 13 residues. CDR3 amino acids: CASSSTGLFIAFF. Written as DNA, the CDR3 is TGTGCCAGCAGTTCTACAGGGTTGTTTATAGCTTTCTTT.

This clone has more than one count but fewer than ten. The chain recombines TRBV6-6 with TRBJ1-5; TRBD1 agrees at 8 bases. From germline, CDR1 is MNHNY and CDR2 SVGAGI (reference sequence). The J segment lost 5 bases and the V segment lost 2 bases, leaving 8 bases of the junction unmatched. This CDR3 region has 16 residues. The CDR3 reads CASSYAQGATDQPQHF. For the CDR3, the DNA is TGTGCCAGCAGTTACGCCCAGGGGGCGACGGATCAGCCCCAGCATTTT.

A single count supports this clone. The gene calls are TRBV2 and TRBJ2-5; 7 bases are shared with TRBD2. The DNA matches TRBJ2-7 better at its end, which makes the J call doubtful. Germline values: CDR1 SNHLY, CDR2 FYNNEI. The CDR3 is 16 residues long. Here the CDR3 DNA reads TGTGCCAGCAGTGAACGGGGACTACTCCTTCAGTACGAGCAGTACTTC. Translation gives CASSERGLLLQYEQYF.